Below, 26 T cell receptor beta chains from the same sample are listed, as sequenced in a study of T cell therapy after organ transplantation. Produced via immunoSEQ multiplex PCR; TCRdb's table is partial and in-frame only. This table holds about 48,000 clones, approximately 94% found once. Antigens for these TCRs are unknown. Sequences were derived from CD8+ T cells from blood, sampled before autologous CMV-specific T cell therapy. The receptors originated from a human patient who had received a solid organ transplant and had CMV disease.

This rearrangement joins TRBV19 to TRBJ2-1; TRBD2 matches 11 bases. CDR1 and CDR2 (germline): LNHDA, SQIVND (reference sequence). This CDR3 is built from 13 residues. V dropped 10 bases and J dropped 4; count of bases not matched to a gene: 3. The CDR3 coding sequence is TGTGCCACCCGGACTAGCGGGTACAATGAGCAGTTCTTC. Encoded protein: CATRTSGYNEQFF.

This chain links TRBV7-6 with TRBJ1-1; D not resolved. Germline CDR1 reads SGHVS; CDR2 reads FNYEAQ. This CDR3 is built from 14 residues. Trimming removed 0 bases from V and 0 bases from J, with 5 bases in between. The CDR3 sequence is CASSLARLNTEAFF. DNA for the CDR3: TGTGCCAGCAGCTTAGCCAGATTGAACACTGAAGCTTTCTTT.

The J gene is TRBJ2-7, the V gene TRBV2, with D perhaps assigned TRBD1 or TRBD2 (5 bases each). The CDR3 extends over 17 amino acids. With 4 bases removed from V and 0 bases from J, the gap between germline ends came to 19 bases. CDR1 is SNHLY, CDR2 FYNNEI, per germline. The CDR3 DNA reads TGTGCCAGCAGTGGAGGGGCCCGGGACCCAATCTCCTACGAGCAGTACTTC. It specifies CASSGGARDPISYEQYF.

The chain combines TRBV6-5 with TRBJ1-1; TRBD1 agrees at 7 bases. V was clipped by 6 bases and J by 0 bases; unmatched bases: 4. Germline V gives CDR1 MNHEY, CDR2 SVGAGI. The CDR3 contains 14 residues. The CDR3 here is CASSKTGMNTEAFF. CDR3 nucleotides: TGTGCCAGCAGCAAGACAGGGATGAACACTGAAGCTTTCTTT.

J is TRBJ1-5 and V is TRBV4-1; D is unresolved. This CDR3 has 15 residues. The germline V gene has CDR1 MGHRA and CDR2 YSYEKL. The V gene lost 2 bases and the J gene lost 2 bases, with 10 bases spanning the gap. This CDR3 reads CASSQRVGGNQPQHF. The CDR3 DNA sequence: TGCGCCAGCAGCCAACGGGTTGGTGGCAATCAGCCCCAGCATTTT.

Note on this clone: The sample has other DNA sequences that encode this CDR3 too. The chain carries TRBV19 and TRBJ1-5; D possibly corresponds to TRBD1 (6 bases). The CDR3 length is 15 residues. Trimming removed 1 base at V and 2 bases at J, with 9 bases between. Germline-derived CDR1 and CDR2 are LNHDA and SQIVND (reference sequence). This chain's CDR3 is CASSIGYRGNQPQHF. In DNA form, the CDR3 reads TGTGCCAGTAGTATAGGCTACAGGGGCAATCAGCCCCAGCATTTT.

The chain has TRBV11-2 and TRBJ2-7; TRBD1 aligns across 10 bases. J lost 0 bases, V lost 1 base, and 6 bases had no gene match. The CDR3 sequence is 17 residues long. CDR1 and CDR2 from the germline V gene are SGHAT and FQNNGV. CDR3 region: CASSLARGQGSSYEQYF. The CDR3 region has the DNA TGTGCCAGCAGCTTAGCCAGGGGACAGGGGAGCTCCTACGAGCAGTACTTC.

This chain connects TRBV7-2 to TRBJ2-7, with 7 positions matching TRBD1. Looked up from germline, CDR1 is SGHTA and CDR2 is FQGNSA. The CDR3 runs to 14 residues. V shed 1 base, J shed 4 bases, and the junction held 4 bases outside the gene matches. CDR3 DNA: TGTGCCAGCAGCTTAGGGGCAGGGGGTTACGAGCAGTACTTC. Its protein product is CASSLGAGGYEQYF. Filled out from reference TRBV7-2 and TRBJ2-7, the complete variable domain reads GAGVSQSPSNKVTEKGKDVELRCDPISGHTALYWYRQSLGQGLEFLIYFQGNSAPDKSGLPSDRFSAERTGGSVSTLTIQRTQQEDSAVYLCASSLGAGGYEQYFGPGTRLTVT.

The V gene is TRBV27, the J gene TRBJ2-3, with TRBD2 identical over 8 bases. V lost 5 bases, J lost 2 bases, and 18 bases stayed unmatched. The germline CDR1 and CDR2 sequences are MNHEY and SMNVEV (reference sequence). The CDR3 extends over 19 amino acids. CDR3 nucleotides: TGTGCCAGCAGTCCGAGCCCTCCACTAGCGGAGGCAGACACAGATACGCAGTATTTT. It is translated as CASSPSPPLAEADTDTQYF.

The rearrangement uses TRBV7-9 and TRBJ2-1; perhaps TRBD2 as D (5 bases). The CDR3 sequence is 13 residues long. Trimming shortened V by 1 base and J by 8 bases, and 9 bases separated the two germline ends. Per germline, CDR1 SEHNR and CDR2 FQNEAQ (reference sequence). The CDR3 DNA reads TGTGCCAGCAGCTTAGAGCCGAGGGATGAGCAGTTCTTC. It translates to CASSLEPRDEQFF.

The chain has TRBV19 and TRBJ1-1, with D perhaps TRBD1 (5 bases). The CDR3 has 11 amino acids. Trimming pared 7 bases from V and 5 bases from J, leaving 8 bases between. Germline V gene sequence: CDR1 LNHDA, CDR2 SQIVND (reference sequence). The DNA of the CDR3 is TGTGCCAGTACCGGGACTACTGAAGCTTTCTTT. Protein: CASTGTTEAFF.

The rearrangement links TRBV5-1 to TRBJ2-3; 8 bases are a match to TRBD2. J lost 2 bases, V lost 3 bases, and 5 bases had no gene match. CDR3 size: 15 residues. Germline V gives CDR1 SGHRS, CDR2 YFSETQ. CDR3 loop: CASSSGLAYTDTQYF. In DNA form, the CDR3 reads TGCGCCAGCAGCTCCGGACTAGCCTACACAGATACGCAGTATTTT.

The J gene is TRBJ2-7, the V gene TRBV5-6; possible D gene TRBD2, 5 bases. CDR3 length equals 17 residues. Germline V gene lookup returns CDR1 SGHDT and CDR2 YYEEEE. Trimming took 6 bases from V and 0 from J, leaving 22 bases between them. The CDR3, as DNA: TGTGCCAGCACCCCGACACTACCCTCTGGACTCTCCTACGAGCAGTACTTC. Amino acid sequence: CASTPTLPSGLSYEQYF.

The chain is built from TRBV13 and TRBJ2-7; 7 nucleotides match TRBD2. The CDR3 is 12 residues long. V lost 5 bases and J lost 5; bases outside the gene matches: 3. Germline values: CDR1 PRHDT, CDR2 FYEKMQ (reference sequence). In DNA form, the CDR3 reads TGTGCCAGCAGCCAGACTAGCAACGAGCAGTACTTC. It specifies CASSQTSNEQYF.

The V gene is TRBV16, the J gene TRBJ1-2; 11 bases fit TRBD1. This CDR3 contains 15 residues. The V segment lost 2 bases and the J segment 3 bases; nucleotides outside the gene matches: 2. The germline gives CDR1 KGHSY, CDR2 FQNENV. CDR3 protein: CASSQGGQGDYGYTF. In DNA, the CDR3 is TGTGCCAGCAGCCAAGGGGGACAGGGGGACTATGGCTACACCTTC.

V usage is TRBV20-1 and J usage is TRBJ1-2; D unresolved. The CDR3 has 11 amino acids. Trimming stripped 4 bases from V and 4 bases from J, with 7 bases between. Germline lookup yields CDR1 DFQATT and CDR2 SNEGSKA (reference sequence). For the CDR3, the DNA is TGCAGTGCTATAGAAGGCTATGGCTACACCTTC. Translated: CSAIEGYGYTF.

The sample holds one count of this clone. The J gene is TRBJ1-1, the V gene TRBV4-1; a possible D gene is TRBD1 (5 bases). There are 13 residues in the CDR3. The V gene's germline CDR1 is MGHRA and CDR2 YSYEKL. The V end was cut by 3 bases, the J end by 7 bases, with 12 bases between. The DNA for the CDR3 is TGCGCCAGCAGCCAGACCGGGACCCGTGAAGCTTTCTTT. Translation gives CASSQTGTREAFF.

About this clone itself: The junction shows a germline mismatch at one end, possibly a read error. The chain carries TRBV4-1 and TRBJ2-7; no reliable D call. Germline lookup yields CDR1 MGHRA and CDR2 YSYEKL. The CDR3 spans 12 residues. The CDR3 DNA reads as TGCGTCAGCAGCCAAGACCGCTACGAGCAGTACTTC. Encoded protein: CVSSQDRYEQYF.

The genes are TRBV5-4 and TRBJ2-2; no clear D. Germline CDR1 SGHNT, CDR2 YYREEE (reference sequence). There are 15 residues in the CDR3. V lost 4 bases, J lost 1 base, and 11 bases lay in between. The CDR3 spells CASSPLGGNTGELFF. For the CDR3, the DNA is TGTGCCAGCAGCCCCTTAGGCGGGAACACCGGGGAGCTGTTTTTT.

This chain links TRBV11-2 with TRBJ1-2; TRBD1 matches 10 bases. The CDR3 extends over 18 amino acids. V was pared by 4 bases and J by 1 base, with 12 bases of the junction left unmatched. The germline gives CDR1 SGHAT, CDR2 FQNNGV. The CDR3 DNA sequence: TGTGCCAGCAGCTCGCACAGGGACAGGGGAAAACTTAACTATGGCTACACCTTC. Protein: CASSSHRDRGKLNYGYTF.

J is TRBJ2-3 and V is TRBV5-6; D is undetermined. The V end lost 0 bases, the J end lost 0 bases, and 5 bases lay between the germline ends. CDR1 SGHDT and CDR2 YYEEEE come from the germline V gene. The CDR3 spans 14 residues. In DNA, the CDR3 is TGTGCCAGCAGCTTGGCCGGAAGCACAGATACGCAGTATTTT. Its protein product is CASSLAGSTDTQYF.

The gene calls are TRBV4-2 and TRBJ2-1; 8 bases line up with TRBD2. Germline CDR1 and CDR2: LGHNA and YNFKEQ. This CDR3 region has 16 residues. Germline trimming cut 0 bases from V and 4 bases from J; bases unmatched to any gene: 5. CDR3 residues: CASSQEAGGIYNEQFF. The CDR3 nucleotides are TGTGCCAGCAGCCAAGAGGCGGGGGGCATATACAATGAGCAGTTCTTC.

V usage is TRBV5-1 and J usage is TRBJ2-1; 10 bases match TRBD1. CDR3 length equals 16 residues. Trimming removed 0 bases from V and 6 bases from J; junction bases left unmatched: 6. Germline lookup yields CDR1 SGHRS and CDR2 YFSETQ. The CDR3 DNA follows: TGCGCCAGCAGCTTGGCCGGACAGGGGGTGGTCAATGAGCAGTTCTTC. It yields the protein CASSLAGQGVVNEQFF.

The chain carries TRBV6-5 and TRBJ1-2; no reliable D call. Germline CDR1 is MNHEY and CDR2 is SVGAGI. The CDR3 covers 13 residues. With 6 bases removed from V and 4 bases from J, the gap between germline ends came to 12 bases. The CDR3 region is CASSVGRTYGYTF. The DNA of the CDR3 is TGTGCCAGCAGCGTCGGACGGACCTATGGCTACACCTTC.

The rearrangement uses TRBV19 and TRBJ2-5; D remains ambiguous. V shed 3 bases and J shed 5 bases, with 16 bases lying between them. CDR1 and CDR2 from the germline V gene are LNHDA and SQIVND (reference sequence). This CDR3 has 15 amino acids. Written as DNA, the CDR3 is TGTGCCAGTAGTATTCTCGGTTCGTCAAAGGAGACCCAGTACTTC. It codes for CASSILGSSKETQYF.

The chain links TRBV6-5 to TRBJ2-1; maybe TRBD1 (5 bases). Trimming removed 2 bases from V and 6 bases from J, with 11 bases in between. From germline, CDR1 is MNHEY and CDR2 SVGAGI. The CDR3 length is 14 residues. CDR3 nucleotides: TGTGCCAGCAGTTACGGGGCAGAACTCAATGAGCAGTTCTTC. This codes for CASSYGAELNEQFF.